This T cell receptor beta chain was retrieved from a study of spatial heterogeneity in lung cancer. This clonotype was detected many times. TCRdb reanalysed the 5' RACE reads using MiXCR and keeps one entry per CDR3 protein. The data contain around 47,000 distinct CDR3 sequences, 7.4% of them seen just once; the ten biggest clones take up 35%. As to time point: blood at routine non-recurrence follow-up after resection. Tumor, nontumor lung or frozen PBMC supplied whole RNA that was sequenced unsorted. The V gene lost 2 bases and the J gene lost 0 bases, with 14 bases spanning the gap. The CDR3 sequence is 18 residues long. Germline loops: CDR1 SNHLY, CDR2 FYNNEI.

This sample comprised PBMCs, obtained at follow-up. This sequence was found in a female donor with early-stage non-small cell lung cancer. The genes are TRBV2 and TRBJ1-6, with a weak D call TRBD1 (6 bases). The CDR3 bases are TGTGCCAGCAGTGAATCCTGGGGGCAGAGCTCCTATAATTCACCCCTCCACTTT. Its protein is CASSESWGQSSYNSPLHF. Filled out from reference TRBV2 and TRBJ1-6, the complete variable domain reads EPEVTQTPSHQVTQMGQEVILRCVPISNHLYFYWYRQILGQKVEFLVSFYNNEISEKSEIFDDQFSVERPDGSNFTLKIRSTKLEDSAMYFCASSESWGQSSYNSPLHFGNGTRLTVT.